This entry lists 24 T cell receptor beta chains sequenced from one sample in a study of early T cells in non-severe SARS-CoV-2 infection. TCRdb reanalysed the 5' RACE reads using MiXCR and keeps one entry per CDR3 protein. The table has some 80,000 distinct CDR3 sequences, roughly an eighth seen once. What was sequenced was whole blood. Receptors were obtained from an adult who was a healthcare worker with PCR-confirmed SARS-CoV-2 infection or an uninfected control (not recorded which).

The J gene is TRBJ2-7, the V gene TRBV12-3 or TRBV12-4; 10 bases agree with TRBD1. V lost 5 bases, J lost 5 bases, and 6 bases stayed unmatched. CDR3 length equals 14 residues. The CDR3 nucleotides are TGTGCCAGCAGTCCCGGGACAGGGGACCACGAGCAGTACTTC. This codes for CASSPGTGDHEQYF.

CDR3 loop: CASSDKPSNQPQHF. The CDR3 coding sequence is TGTGCCAGCAGTGACAAACCTAGCAATCAGCCCCAGCATTTT. This chain links TRBV6-1 with TRBJ1-5; D ambiguous. V lost 3 bases, J lost 0 bases, and 6 bases lay in between. The CDR3 has 14 amino acids. CDR1 MNHNS and CDR2 SASEGT come from the germline V gene.

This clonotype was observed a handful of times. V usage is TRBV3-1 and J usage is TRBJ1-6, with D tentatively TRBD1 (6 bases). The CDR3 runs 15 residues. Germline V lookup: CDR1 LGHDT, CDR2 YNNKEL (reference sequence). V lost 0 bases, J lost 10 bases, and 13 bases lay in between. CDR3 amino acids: CASSQDWTELSPLHF. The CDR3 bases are TGTGCCAGCAGCCAAGATTGGACAGAACTATCACCCCTCCACTTT.

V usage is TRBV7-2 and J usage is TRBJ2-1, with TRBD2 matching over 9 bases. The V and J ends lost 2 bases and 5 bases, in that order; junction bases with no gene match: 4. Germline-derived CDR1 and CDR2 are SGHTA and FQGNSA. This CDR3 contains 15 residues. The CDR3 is CASSLIAGVDNEQFF. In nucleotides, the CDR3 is TGTGCCAGCAGCTTAATAGCGGGAGTCGACAATGAGCAGTTCTTC.

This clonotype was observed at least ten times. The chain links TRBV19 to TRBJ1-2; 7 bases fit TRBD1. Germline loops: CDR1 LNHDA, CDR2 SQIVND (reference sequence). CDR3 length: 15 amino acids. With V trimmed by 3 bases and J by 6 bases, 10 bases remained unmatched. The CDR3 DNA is TGTGCCAGTAGTATTGACCTTCAGACAGGGCATGGCTACACCTTC. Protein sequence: CASSIDLQTGHGYTF. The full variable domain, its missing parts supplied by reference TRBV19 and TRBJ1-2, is DGGITQSPKYLFRKEGQNVTLSCEQNLNHDAMYWYRQDPGQGLRLIYYSQIVNDFQKGDIAEGYSVSREKKESFPLTVTSAQKNPTAFYLCASSIDLQTGHGYTFGSGTRLTVV.

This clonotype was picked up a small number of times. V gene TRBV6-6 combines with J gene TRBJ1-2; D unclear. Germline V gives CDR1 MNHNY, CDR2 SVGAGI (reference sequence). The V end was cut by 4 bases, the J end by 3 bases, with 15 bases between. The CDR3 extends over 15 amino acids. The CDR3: CASSSVSDGDYGYTF. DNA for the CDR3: TGTGCCAGCAGTTCCGTCTCGGACGGAGACTATGGCTACACCTTC.

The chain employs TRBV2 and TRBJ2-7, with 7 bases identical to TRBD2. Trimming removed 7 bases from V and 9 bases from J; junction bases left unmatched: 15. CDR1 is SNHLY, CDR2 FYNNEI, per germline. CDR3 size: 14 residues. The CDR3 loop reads CASTLLAGAGGQYF. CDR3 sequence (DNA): TGTGCCAGCACTCTCCTCGCGGGAGCTGGGGGGCAGTACTTC. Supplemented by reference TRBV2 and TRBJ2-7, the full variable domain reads EPEVTQTPSHQVTQMGQEVILRCVPISNHLYFYWYRQILGQKVEFLVSFYNNEISEKSEIFDDQFSVERPDGSNFTLKIRSTKLEDSAMYFCASTLLAGAGGQYFGPGTRLTVT.

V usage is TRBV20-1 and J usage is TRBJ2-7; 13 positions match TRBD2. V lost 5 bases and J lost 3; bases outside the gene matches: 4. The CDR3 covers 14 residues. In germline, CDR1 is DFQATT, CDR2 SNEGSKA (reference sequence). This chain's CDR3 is CSARGLAGLYEQYF. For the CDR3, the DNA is TGCAGTGCTCGGGGACTAGCGGGGCTCTACGAGCAGTACTTC.

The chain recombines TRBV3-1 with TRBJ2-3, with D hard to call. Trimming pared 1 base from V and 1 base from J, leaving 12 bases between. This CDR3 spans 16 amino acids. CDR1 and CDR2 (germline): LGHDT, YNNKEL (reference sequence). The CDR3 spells CASSQAPDPGTDTQYF. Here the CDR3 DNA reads TGTGCCAGCAGCCAAGCCCCGGATCCCGGCACAGATACGCAGTATTTT.

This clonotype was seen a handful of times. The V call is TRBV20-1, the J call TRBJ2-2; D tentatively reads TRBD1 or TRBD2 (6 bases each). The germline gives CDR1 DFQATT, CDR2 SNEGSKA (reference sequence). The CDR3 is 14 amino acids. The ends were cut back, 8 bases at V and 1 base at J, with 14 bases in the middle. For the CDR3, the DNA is TGCAGTATGGGGGGACAAATGAACACCGGGGAGCTGTTTTTT. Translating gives CSMGGQMNTGELFF.

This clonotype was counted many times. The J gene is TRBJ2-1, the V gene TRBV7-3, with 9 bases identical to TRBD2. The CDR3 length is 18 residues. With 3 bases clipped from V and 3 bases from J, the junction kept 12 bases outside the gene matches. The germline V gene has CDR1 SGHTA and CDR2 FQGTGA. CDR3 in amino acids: CASSLGGIAGELYNEQFF. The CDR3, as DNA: TGTGCCAGCAGCTTGGGCGGGATAGCGGGAGAACTCTACAATGAGCAGTTCTTC.

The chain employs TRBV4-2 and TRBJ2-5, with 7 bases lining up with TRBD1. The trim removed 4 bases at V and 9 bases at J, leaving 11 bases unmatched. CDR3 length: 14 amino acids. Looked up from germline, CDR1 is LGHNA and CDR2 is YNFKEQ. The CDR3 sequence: CASSLGRQGWAQYF. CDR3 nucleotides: TGTGCCAGCAGCCTAGGCAGACAGGGTTGGGCCCAGTACTTC.

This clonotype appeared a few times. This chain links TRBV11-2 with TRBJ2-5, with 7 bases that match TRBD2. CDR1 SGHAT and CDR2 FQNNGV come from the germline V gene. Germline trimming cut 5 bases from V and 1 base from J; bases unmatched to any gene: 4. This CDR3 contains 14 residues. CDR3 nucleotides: TGTGCCAGCAGCCTCCGACTAGCCCAAGAGACCCAGTACTTC. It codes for CASSLRLAQETQYF. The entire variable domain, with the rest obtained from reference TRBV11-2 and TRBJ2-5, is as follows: EAGVAQSPRYKIIEKRQSVAFWCNPISGHATLYWYQQILGQGPKLLIQFQNNGVVDDSQLPKDRFSAERLKGVDSTLKIQPAKLEDSAVYLCASSLRLAQETQYFGPGTRLLVL.

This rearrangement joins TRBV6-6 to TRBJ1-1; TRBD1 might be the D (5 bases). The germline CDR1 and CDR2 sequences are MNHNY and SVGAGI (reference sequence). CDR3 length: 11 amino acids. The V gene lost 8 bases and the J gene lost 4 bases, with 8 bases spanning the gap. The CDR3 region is CASATGTEAFF. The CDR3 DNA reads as TGTGCCAGCGCTACAGGCACTGAAGCTTTCTTT.

The CDR3 bases are TGTGCCAGCCGGACAGGGGGCGGACGAGGCTACACCTTC. Translated, it gives CASRTGGGRGYTF. The chain carries TRBV6-1 and TRBJ1-2; TRBD1 aligns across 11 bases. The CDR3 contains 13 residues. Germline V gene lookup returns CDR1 MNHNS and CDR2 SASEGT. Losses at the gene ends were 8 bases for V and 8 bases for J; bases not matched to a gene: 7.

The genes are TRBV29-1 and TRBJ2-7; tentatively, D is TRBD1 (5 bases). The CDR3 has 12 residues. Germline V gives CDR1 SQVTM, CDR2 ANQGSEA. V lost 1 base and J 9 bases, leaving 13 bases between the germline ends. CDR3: CSVEGNDRVQYF. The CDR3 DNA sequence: TGCAGCGTTGAAGGTAACGACAGAGTGCAGTACTTC.

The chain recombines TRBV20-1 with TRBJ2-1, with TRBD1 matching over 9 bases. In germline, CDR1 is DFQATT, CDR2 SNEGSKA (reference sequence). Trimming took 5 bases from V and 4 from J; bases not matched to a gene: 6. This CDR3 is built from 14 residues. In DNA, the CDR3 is TGCAGTGCTGAGGACAGGGGCCGATACAATGAGCAGTTCTTC. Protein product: CSAEDRGRYNEQFF.

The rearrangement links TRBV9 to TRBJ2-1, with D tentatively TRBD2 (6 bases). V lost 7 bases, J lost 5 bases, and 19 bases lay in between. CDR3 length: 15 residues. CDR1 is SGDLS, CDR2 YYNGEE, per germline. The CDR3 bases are TGTGCCAGCGGGTCCGGGACTTCAATTCACAATGAGCAGTTCTTC. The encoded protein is CASGSGTSIHNEQFF.

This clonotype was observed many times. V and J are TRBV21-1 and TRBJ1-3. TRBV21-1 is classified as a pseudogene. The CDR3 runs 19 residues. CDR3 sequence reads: CASSRSPGLPPIRIPTIYF. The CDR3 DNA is TGTGCCAGCAGCAGATCCCCGGGACTCCCGCCGATTAGGATCCCCACCATATATTTT.

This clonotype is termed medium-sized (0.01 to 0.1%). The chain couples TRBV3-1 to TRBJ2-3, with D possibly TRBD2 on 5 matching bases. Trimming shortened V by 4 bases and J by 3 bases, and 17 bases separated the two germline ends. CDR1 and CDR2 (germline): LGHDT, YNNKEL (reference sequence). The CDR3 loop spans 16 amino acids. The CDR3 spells CASSRSGDLITDTQYF. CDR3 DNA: TGTGCCAGCAGCCGAAGCGGAGATCTCATAACAGATACGCAGTATTTT.

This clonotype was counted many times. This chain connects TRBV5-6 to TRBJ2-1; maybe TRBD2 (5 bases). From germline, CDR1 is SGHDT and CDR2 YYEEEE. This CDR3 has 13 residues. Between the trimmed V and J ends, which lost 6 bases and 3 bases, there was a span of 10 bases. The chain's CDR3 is CASTEGNYNEQFF. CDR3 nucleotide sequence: TGTGCCAGCACTGAGGGCAACTACAATGAGCAGTTCTTC.

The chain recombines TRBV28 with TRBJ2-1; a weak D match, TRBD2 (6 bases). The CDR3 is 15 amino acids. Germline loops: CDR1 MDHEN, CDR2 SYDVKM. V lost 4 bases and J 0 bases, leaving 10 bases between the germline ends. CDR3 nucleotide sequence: TGTGCCAGCAGTTCAGCGGGTAGCTCCTACAATGAGCAGTTCTTC. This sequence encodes CASSSAGSSYNEQFF. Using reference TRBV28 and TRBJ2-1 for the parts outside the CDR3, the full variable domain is DVKVTQSSRYLVKRTGEKVFLECVQDMDHENMFWYRQDPGLGLRLIYFSYDVKMKEKGDIPEGYSVSREKKERFSLILESASTNQTSMYLCASSSAGSSYNEQFFGPGTRLTVL.

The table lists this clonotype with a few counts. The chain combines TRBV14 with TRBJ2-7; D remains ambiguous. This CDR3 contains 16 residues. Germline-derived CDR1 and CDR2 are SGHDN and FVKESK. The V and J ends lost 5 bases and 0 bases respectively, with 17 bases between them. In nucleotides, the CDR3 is TGTGCCAGCAGCACCACCGGTGGGTTCAGCTCCTACGAGCAGTACTTC. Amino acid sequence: CASSTTGGFSSYEQYF.

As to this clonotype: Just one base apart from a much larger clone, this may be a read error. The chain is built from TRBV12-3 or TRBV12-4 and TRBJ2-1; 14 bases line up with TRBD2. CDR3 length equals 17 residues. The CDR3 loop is CAISQPSTSGRVDEQFF. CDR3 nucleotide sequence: TGTGCCATCAGTCAACCATCGACTAGCGGGAGGGTCGATGAGCAGTTCTTC.